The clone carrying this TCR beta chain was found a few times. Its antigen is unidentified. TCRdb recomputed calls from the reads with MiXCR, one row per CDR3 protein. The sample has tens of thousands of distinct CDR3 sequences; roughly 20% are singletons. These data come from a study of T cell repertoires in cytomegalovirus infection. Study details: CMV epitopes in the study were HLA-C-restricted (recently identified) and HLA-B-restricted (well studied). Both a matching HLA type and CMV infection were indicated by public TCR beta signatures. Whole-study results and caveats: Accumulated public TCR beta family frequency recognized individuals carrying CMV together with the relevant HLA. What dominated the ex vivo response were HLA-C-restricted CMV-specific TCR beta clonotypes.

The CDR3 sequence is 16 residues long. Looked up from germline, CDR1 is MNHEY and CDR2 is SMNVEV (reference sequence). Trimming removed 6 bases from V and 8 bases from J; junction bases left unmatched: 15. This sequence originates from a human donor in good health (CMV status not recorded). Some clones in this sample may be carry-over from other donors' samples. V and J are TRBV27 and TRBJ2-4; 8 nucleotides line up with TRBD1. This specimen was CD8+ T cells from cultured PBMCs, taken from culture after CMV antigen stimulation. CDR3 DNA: TGTGCCAGCAGCTCTCCGACAGGGGCTCGCACCTACATTCAGTACTTC. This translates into CASSSPTGARTYIQYF.